Following are 13 T cell receptor beta chains from one sample sequenced in a study of radiation and T cells in renal cell carcinoma. Clones were read by immunoSEQ multiplex PCR, and TCRdb kept only the in-frame ones, dropping some. The sample includes 45,000 to 55,000 clones, 80% of them seen just once. Noted time point: blood 2 weeks post-SBRT. The treatment was: 15 Gy SBRT to primary tumor, nephrectomy 4 weeks later. Source: blood, taken from a patient whose treatment included radiotherapy and nephrectomy. The origin of the receptors is a woman in her sixties or seventies with renal cell carcinoma.

The rearrangement links TRBV19 to TRBJ2-7; the D gene is possibly TRBD2 (5 bases). Germline lookup yields CDR1 LNHDA and CDR2 SQIVND (reference sequence). The CDR3 contains 14 residues. Trimming removed 7 bases from V and 0 bases from J, with 13 bases in between. The CDR3 reads CASKVIGSSYEQYF. The CDR3 DNA reads as TGTGCCAGTAAGGTAATTGGGAGCTCCTACGAGCAGTACTTC.

As to this clone: This specimen includes other DNA sequences encoding the same CDR3. The chain joins TRBV9 to TRBJ1-1; TRBD1 agrees at 9 bases. The CDR3 covers 15 residues. V lost 0 bases, J lost 5 bases, and 5 bases stayed unmatched. Germline CDR1 reads SGDLS; CDR2 reads YYNGEE. The DNA for the CDR3 is TGTGCCAGCAGCGTAGGGGGACAGGGCGGAACTGAAGCTTTCTTT. It codes for CASSVGGQGGTEAFF.

The J gene is TRBJ1-2, the V gene TRBV2; D perhaps matches TRBD1 (6 bases). Germline loops: CDR1 SNHLY, CDR2 FYNNEI. Deletions cut 2 bases from V and 1 base from J, with 17 bases between. This CDR3 comprises 17 residues. The CDR3 spells CASSEPPGQDINYGYTF. The CDR3 DNA reads TGTGCCAGCAGTGAACCCCCGGGACAAGACATTAACTATGGCTACACCTTC.

The chain recombines TRBV7-2 with TRBJ2-2; TRBD1 matches 7 bases. The CDR3 totals 12 residues. Germline loops: CDR1 SGHTA, CDR2 FQGNSA. V was clipped by 7 bases and J by 7 bases; unmatched bases: 3. CDR3 residues: CASTQGVGELFF. In nucleotides, the CDR3 is TGTGCCAGCACCCAGGGGGTCGGGGAGCTGTTTTTT.

Written as DNA, the CDR3 is TGTGCCAGCAGCCCGACAGAGGATGCCTACACCTTC. It translates to CASSPTEDAYTF. V is TRBV5-5 and J is TRBJ1-2; D possibly corresponds to TRBD1 (5 bases). Germline assignment: CDR1 SGHKS and CDR2 YYEKEE (reference sequence). The CDR3 consists of 12 residues. V lost 4 bases and J 10 bases, leaving 14 bases between the germline ends.

The gene calls are TRBV19 and TRBJ1-1, with a weak D call TRBD1 (5 bases). V gave up 3 bases and J gave up 0 bases, with 8 bases separating them. Per the germline V gene, CDR1 is LNHDA and CDR2 is SQIVND (reference sequence). This CDR3 has 14 residues. DNA for the CDR3: TGTGCCAGTAGTATGACAGCCTTGAACACTGAAGCTTTCTTT. The encoded protein is CASSMTALNTEAFF.

The rearrangement links TRBV18 to TRBJ2-5; D is undetermined. Per germline, CDR1 KGHSH and CDR2 LQKENI. This CDR3 is built from 11 residues. The germline V and J ends were trimmed by 5 bases and 3 bases, with 4 bases remaining between them. The CDR3: CASSAKETQYF. The CDR3 DNA is TGTGCCAGCTCAGCCAAAGAGACCCAGTACTTC.

A word on this clone: The identical CDR3 is also encoded by other nucleotide sequences in the sample. This chain links TRBV6-6 with TRBJ1-1, with unresolved D. Germline CDR1 is MNHNY and CDR2 is SVGAGI (reference sequence). V was shortened by 2 bases and J by 5 bases, with 6 bases between the two germline ends. The CDR3 contains 12 residues. CDR3 in DNA: TGTGCCAGCAGTTACGGGAGTACTGAAGCTTTCTTT. The encoded protein is CASSYGSTEAFF.

This chain uses TRBV9 with TRBJ2-5; 9 bases are a match to TRBD2. Trimming cost V 4 bases and J 1 base; bases outside gene matches: 11. From germline, CDR1 is SGDLS and CDR2 YYNGEE. CDR3 length: 17 amino acids. DNA for the CDR3: TGTGCCAGCAGCTTAAGGGGGGCTAGCGGGACCCAAGAGACCCAGTACTTC. As protein: CASSLRGASGTQETQYF.

V is TRBV5-1 and J is TRBJ1-6; no definite D call. V was pared by 0 bases and J by 7 bases, with 5 bases between. The CDR3 loop spans 13 amino acids. In germline, CDR1 is SGHRS, CDR2 YFSETQ. The DNA of the CDR3 is TGCGCCAGCAGCTTGGTAGAGAATTCACCCCTCCACTTT. Translation: CASSLVENSPLHF.

The CDR3 region has the DNA TGCGCCAGCAGCATTAGCGATGGGATCGATGAGCAGTTCTTC. It translates to CASSISDGIDEQFF. The chain carries TRBV5-1 and TRBJ2-1; D possibly corresponds to TRBD2 (5 bases). Germline CDR1 is SGHRS and CDR2 is YFSETQ. V lost 4 bases and J 8 bases, leaving 16 bases between the germline ends. This CDR3 spans 14 amino acids. Variable domain in full (rest from reference TRBV5-1 and TRBJ2-1): KAGVTQTPRYLIKTRGQQVTLSCSPISGHRSVSWYQQTPGQGLQFLFEYFSETQRNKGNFPGRFSGRQFSNSRSEMNVSTLELGDSALYLCASSISDGIDEQFFGPGTRLTVL.

The chain combines TRBV5-1 with TRBJ2-2, with 7 bases that match TRBD2. Germline V gene data show CDR1 as SGHRS and CDR2 as YFSETQ. V trimming: 4 bases; J trimming: 4 bases; junction bases outside the gene matches: 13. The CDR3 covers 17 residues. CDR3 loop: CASSPAGRSGATGELFF. CDR3 nucleotide sequence: TGCGCCAGCAGCCCCGCCGGGAGGAGCGGGGCCACCGGGGAGCTGTTTTTT.

The chain has TRBV7-6 and TRBJ1-5, with TRBD1 matching over 8 bases. Germline values: CDR1 SGHVS, CDR2 FNYEAQ. V was clipped by 5 bases and J by 3 bases; unmatched bases: 6. The CDR3 spans 15 residues. CDR3 loop: CASSAWTGNNQPQHF. The CDR3 DNA reads TGTGCCAGCAGCGCCTGGACAGGGAACAATCAGCCCCAGCATTTT.